This TCR beta chain stems from a study of T cells expressing NK-cell markers. The study, taken as a whole, reports: Among a few donors, these clonotypes also ranked first in the CD3+CD56-NKG2C+ fraction.

Germline assignment: CDR1 SQVTM and CDR2 ANQGSEA. The CDR3 loop spans 15 amino acids. On this clonotype: Its target is unknown.

The authors made TCR beta cDNA libraries by 5'RACE template switching. This switching added a universal primer site and UMIs. TCRdb re-called the 5' RACE reads; one entry per CDR3 protein, DNA not given. This sample contains approximately 420,000 distinct CDR3 sequences. The chain joins TRBV29-1 to TRBJ2-2; TCRdb's D call of TRBD2 is untestable without DNA. The sequence derives from a woman aged 50 to 60 in good health. Sequencing was performed on blood T cells: a sorted CD56 or NKG2C T cell subset, CD4+ or CD8+ T cells, or bulk PBMC T cells (not recorded which). This chain's CDR3 is CSGPDSGSNTGELFF.